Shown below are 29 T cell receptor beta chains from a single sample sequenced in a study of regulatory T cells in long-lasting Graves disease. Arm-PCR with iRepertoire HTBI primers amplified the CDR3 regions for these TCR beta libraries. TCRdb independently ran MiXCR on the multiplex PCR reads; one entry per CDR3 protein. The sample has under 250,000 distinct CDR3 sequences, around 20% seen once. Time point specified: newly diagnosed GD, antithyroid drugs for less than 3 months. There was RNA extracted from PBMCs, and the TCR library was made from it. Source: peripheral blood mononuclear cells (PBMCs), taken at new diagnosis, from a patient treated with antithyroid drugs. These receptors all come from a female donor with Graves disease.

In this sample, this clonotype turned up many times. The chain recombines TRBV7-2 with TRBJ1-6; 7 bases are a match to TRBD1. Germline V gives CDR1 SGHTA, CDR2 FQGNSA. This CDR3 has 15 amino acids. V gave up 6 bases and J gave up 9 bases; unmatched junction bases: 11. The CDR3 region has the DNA TGTGCCAGCAGGAGCCAGGGACAGTTTGCTTCACCCCTCCACTTT. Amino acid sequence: CASRSQGQFASPLHF.

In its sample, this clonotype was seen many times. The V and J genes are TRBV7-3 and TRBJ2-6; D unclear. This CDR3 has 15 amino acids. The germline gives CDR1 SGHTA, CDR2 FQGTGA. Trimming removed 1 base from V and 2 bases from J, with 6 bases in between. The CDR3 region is CASSLNGAGANVLTF. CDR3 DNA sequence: TGTGCCAGCAGCTTAAACGGAGCTGGGGCCAACGTCCTGACTTTC.

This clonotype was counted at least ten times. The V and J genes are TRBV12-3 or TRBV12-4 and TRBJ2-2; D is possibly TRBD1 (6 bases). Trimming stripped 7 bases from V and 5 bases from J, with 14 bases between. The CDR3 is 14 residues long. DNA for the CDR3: TGTGCCAGCACCTCGACAGGCATTACCGGGGAGCTGTTTTTT. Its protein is CASTSTGITGELFF.

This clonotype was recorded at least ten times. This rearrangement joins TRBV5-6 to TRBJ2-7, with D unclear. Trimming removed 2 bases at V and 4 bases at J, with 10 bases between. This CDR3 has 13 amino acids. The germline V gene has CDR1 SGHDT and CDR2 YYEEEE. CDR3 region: CASSFGQQYEQYF. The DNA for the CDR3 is TGTGCCAGCAGCTTCGGGCAGCAATACGAGCAGTACTTC.

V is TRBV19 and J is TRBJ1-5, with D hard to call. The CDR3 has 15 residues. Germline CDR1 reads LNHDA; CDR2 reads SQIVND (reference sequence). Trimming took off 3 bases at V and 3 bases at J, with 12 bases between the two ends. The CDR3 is CASSMGRSTNQPQHF. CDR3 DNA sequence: TGTGCCAGTAGTATGGGTCGGAGCACCAATCAGCCCCAGCATTTT. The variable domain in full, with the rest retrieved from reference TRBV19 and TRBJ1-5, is DGGITQSPKYLFRKEGQNVTLSCEQNLNHDAMYWYRQDPGQGLRLIYYSQIVNDFQKGDIAEGYSVSREKKESFPLTVTSAQKNPTAFYLCASSMGRSTNQPQHFGDGTRLSIL.

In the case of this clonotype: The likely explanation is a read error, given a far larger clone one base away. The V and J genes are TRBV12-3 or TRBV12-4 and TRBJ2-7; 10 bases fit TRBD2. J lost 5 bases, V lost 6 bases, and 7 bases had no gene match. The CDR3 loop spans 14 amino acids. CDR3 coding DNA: TGTGCCAGCAGGGAGAGCGGGAGGGTCCACGAGCAGTACTTC. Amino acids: CASRESGRVHEQYF.

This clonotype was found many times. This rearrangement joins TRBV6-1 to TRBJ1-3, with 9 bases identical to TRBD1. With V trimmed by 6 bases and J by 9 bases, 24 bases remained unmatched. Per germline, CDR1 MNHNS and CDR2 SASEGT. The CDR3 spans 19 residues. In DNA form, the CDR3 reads TGTGCCAGCAGACAACTGGTTCGACCGGGACAGGGCACGGAAAGCACCATATATTTT. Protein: CASRQLVRPGQGTESTIYF.

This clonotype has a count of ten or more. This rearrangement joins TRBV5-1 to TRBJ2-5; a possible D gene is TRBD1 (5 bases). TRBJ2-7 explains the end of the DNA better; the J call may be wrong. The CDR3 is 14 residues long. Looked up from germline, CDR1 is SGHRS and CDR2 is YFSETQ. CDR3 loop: CASSLEAGQGEQYF. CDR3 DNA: TGCGCCAGCAGCTTGGAGGCAGGGCAAGGCGAGCAGTACTTC.

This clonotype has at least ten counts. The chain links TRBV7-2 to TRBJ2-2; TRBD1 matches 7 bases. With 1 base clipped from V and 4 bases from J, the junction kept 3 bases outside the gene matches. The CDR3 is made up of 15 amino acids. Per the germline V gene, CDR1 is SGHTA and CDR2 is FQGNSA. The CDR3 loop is CASSLEQGTTGELFF. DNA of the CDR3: TGTGCCAGCAGCTTAGAACAGGGGACCACCGGGGAGCTGTTTTTT. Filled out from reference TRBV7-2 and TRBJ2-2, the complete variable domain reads GAGVSQSPSNKVTEKGKDVELRCDPISGHTALYWYRQSLGQGLEFLIYFQGNSAPDKSGLPSDRFSAERTGGSVSTLTIQRTQQEDSAVYLCASSLEQGTTGELFFGEGSRLTVL.

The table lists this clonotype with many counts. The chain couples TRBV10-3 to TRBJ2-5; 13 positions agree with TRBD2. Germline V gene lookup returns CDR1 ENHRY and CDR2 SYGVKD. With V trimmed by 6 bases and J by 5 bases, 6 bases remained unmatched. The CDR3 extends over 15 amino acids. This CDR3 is CAIRTTSGGVETQYF. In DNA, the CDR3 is TGTGCCATCAGAACTACTAGCGGGGGGGTGGAGACCCAGTACTTC.

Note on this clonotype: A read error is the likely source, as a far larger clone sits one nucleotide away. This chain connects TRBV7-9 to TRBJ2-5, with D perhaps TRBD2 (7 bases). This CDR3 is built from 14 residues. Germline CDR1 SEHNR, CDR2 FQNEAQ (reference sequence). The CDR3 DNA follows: TGTGCCAGCAGCCGAGGGGGGGATCAAGAGGCCCAGTACTTC. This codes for CASSRGGDQEAQYF.

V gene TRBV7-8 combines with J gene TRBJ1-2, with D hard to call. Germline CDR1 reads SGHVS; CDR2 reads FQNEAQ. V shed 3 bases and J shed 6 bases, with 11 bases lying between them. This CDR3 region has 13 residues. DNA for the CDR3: TGTGCCAGCAGCTTTGGGAGCATCAATGGCTACACCTTC. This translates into CASSFGSINGYTF.

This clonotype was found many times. This CDR3 reads CASRKGGGTEAFF. DNA of the CDR3: TGTGCCAGCAGGAAGGGGGGGGGCACTGAAGCTTTCTTT. This chain links TRBV12-3 or TRBV12-4 with TRBJ1-1; D may be TRBD1 (6 bases). V was pared by 6 bases and J by 4 bases, with 12 bases between. The CDR3 contains 13 residues.

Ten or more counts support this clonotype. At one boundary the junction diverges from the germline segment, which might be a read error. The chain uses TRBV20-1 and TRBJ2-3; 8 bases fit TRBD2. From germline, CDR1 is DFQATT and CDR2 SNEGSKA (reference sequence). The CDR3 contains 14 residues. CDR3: CSPRAGARSDTQYF. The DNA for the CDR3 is TGCAGTCCTAGAGCGGGGGCTAGGTCAGATACGCAGTATTTT.

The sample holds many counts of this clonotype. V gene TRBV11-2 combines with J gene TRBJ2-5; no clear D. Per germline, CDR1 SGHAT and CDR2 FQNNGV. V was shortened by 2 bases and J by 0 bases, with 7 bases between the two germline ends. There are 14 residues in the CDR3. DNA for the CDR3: TGTGCCAGCAGCTTATCCGGGTACCAAGAGACCCAGTACTTC. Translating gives CASSLSGYQETQYF.

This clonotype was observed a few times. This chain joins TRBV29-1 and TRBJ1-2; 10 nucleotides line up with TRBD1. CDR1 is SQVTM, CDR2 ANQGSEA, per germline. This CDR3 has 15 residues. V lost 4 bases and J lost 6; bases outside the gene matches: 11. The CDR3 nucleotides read TGCAGCGTTGTTTTTGGGACAGGGGTTCGGAATGGCTACACCTTC. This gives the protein CSVVFGTGVRNGYTF.

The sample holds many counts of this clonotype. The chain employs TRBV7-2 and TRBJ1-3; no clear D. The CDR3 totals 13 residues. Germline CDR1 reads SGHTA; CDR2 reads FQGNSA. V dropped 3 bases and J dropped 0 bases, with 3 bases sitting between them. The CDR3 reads CASSLNSGNTIYF. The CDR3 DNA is TGTGCCAGCAGCTTGAACTCTGGAAACACCATATATTTT. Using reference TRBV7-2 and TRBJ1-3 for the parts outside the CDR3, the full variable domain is GAGVSQSPSNKVTEKGKDVELRCDPISGHTALYWYRQSLGQGLEFLIYFQGNSAPDKSGLPSDRFSAERTGGSVSTLTIQRTQQEDSAVYLCASSLNSGNTIYFGEGSWLTVV.

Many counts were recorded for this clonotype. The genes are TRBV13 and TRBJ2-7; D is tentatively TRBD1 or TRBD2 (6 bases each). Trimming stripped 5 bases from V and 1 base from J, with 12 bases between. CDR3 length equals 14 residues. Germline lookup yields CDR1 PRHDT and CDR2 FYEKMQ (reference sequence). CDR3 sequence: CASSLTGRSYEQYF. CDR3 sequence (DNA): TGTGCCAGCAGCCTCACAGGGAGGTCCTACGAGCAGTACTTC. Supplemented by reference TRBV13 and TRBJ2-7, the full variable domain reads AAGVIQSPRHLIKEKRETATLKCYPIPRHDTVYWYQQGPGQDPQFLISFYEKMQSDKGSIPDRFSAQQFSDYHSELNMSSLELGDSALYFCASSLTGRSYEQYFGPGTRLTVT.

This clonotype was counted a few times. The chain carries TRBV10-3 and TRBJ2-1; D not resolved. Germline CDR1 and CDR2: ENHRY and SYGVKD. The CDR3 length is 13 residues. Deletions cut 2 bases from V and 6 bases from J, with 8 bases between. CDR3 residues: CAISEIKSNEQFF. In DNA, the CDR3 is TGTGCCATCAGTGAGATTAAAAGCAATGAGCAGTTCTTC.

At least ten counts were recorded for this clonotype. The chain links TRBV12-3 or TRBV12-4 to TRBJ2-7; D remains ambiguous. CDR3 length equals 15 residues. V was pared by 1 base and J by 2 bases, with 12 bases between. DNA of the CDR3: TGTGCCAGCAGTTTAGGCAACCGAATCCCCTACGAGCAGTACTTC. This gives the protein CASSLGNRIPYEQYF.

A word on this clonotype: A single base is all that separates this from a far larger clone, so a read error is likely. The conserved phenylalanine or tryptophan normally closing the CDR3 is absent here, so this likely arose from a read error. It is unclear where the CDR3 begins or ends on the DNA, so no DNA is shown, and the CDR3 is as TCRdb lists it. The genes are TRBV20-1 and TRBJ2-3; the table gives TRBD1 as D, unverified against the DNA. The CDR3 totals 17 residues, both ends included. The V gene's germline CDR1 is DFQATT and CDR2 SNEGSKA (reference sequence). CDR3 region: CSARWKVGGRPGDEQYL.

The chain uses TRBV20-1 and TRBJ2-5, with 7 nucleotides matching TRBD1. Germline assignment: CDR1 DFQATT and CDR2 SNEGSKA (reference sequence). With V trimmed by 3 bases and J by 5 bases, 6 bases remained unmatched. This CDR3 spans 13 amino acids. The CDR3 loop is CSARNRGQETQYF. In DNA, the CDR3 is TGCAGTGCTAGGAACAGGGGCCAGGAGACCCAGTACTTC.

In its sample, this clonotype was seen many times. This CDR3 is CASSDGGTNEKLFF. CDR3 nucleotide sequence: TGTGCCAGCAGTGATGGGGGCACTAATGAAAAACTGTTTTTT. The V call is TRBV2, the J call TRBJ1-4; maybe TRBD1 (6 bases). Trimming removed 3 bases at V and 2 bases at J, with 7 bases between. This CDR3 comprises 14 residues. From germline, CDR1 is SNHLY and CDR2 FYNNEI.

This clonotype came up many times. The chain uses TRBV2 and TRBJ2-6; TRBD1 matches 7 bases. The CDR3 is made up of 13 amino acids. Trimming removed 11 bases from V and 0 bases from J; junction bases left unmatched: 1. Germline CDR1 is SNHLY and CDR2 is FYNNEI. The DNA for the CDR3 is TGTGCCGGGGACAGCTCTGGGGCCAACGTCCTGACTTTC. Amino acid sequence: CAGDSSGANVLTF.

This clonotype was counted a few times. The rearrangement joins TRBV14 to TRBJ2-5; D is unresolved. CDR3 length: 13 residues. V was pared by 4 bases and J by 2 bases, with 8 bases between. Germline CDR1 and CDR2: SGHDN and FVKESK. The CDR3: CASSPIGQETQYF. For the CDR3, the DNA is TGTGCCAGCAGCCCGATTGGTCAAGAGACCCAGTACTTC. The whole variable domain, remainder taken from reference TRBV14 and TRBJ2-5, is EAGVTQFPSHSVIEKGQTVTLRCDPISGHDNLYWYRRVMGKEIKFLLHFVKESKQDESGMPNNRFLAERTGGTYSTLKVQPAELEDSGVYFCASSPIGQETQYFGPGTRLLVL.

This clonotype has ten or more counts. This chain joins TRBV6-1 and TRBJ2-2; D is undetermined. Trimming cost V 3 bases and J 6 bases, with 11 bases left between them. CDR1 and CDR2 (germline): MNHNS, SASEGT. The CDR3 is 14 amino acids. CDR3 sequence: CASSENRVAGELFF. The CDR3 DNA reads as TGTGCCAGCAGTGAGAATCGGGTAGCCGGGGAGCTGTTTTTT.

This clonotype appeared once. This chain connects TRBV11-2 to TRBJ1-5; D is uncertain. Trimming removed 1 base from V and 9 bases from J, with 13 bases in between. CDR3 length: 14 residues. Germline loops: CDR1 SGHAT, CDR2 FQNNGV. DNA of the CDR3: TGTGCCAGCAGCTTAGTCGAGGGTGTGGGGCCCCAGCATTTT. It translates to CASSLVEGVGPQHF.

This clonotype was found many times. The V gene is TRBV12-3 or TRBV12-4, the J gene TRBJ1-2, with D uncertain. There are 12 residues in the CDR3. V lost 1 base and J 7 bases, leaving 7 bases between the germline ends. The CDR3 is CASSLEAGGYTF. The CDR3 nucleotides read TGTGCCAGCAGTTTAGAAGCGGGTGGCTACACCTTC.

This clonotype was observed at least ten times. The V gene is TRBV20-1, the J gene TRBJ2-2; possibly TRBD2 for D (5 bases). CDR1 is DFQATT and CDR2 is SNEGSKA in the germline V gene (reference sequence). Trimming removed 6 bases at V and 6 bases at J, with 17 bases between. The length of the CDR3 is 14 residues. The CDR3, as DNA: TGCAGTGCATACCCGGGGAAACTGGCCGGGGAGCTGTTTTTT. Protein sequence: CSAYPGKLAGELFF.